The 9 T cell receptor beta chains below all came from one sample that was sequenced in a study of cytomegalovirus exposure and HLA in healthy donors. Vbeta (60) and Jbeta (13) primers were used in the PCR. TCRdb's table, derived via immunoSEQ multiplex PCR, lists solely in-frame clones and lacks some. Of around 120,000 clones listed, around 70% are singletons. Sequencing input: PBMCs. The source of these receptors is a woman between 55 and 75 years old in good health and CMV-seropositive.

In its sample, this clone was seen a few times. This chain links TRBV9 with TRBJ2-5; D may be TRBD2 (6 bases). This CDR3 contains 15 residues. CDR1 and CDR2 (germline): SGDLS, YYNGEE. Deletions cut 4 bases from V and 1 base from J, with 14 bases between. CDR3 loop: CASSPIPGGQETQYF. As DNA, the CDR3 is TGTGCCAGCAGCCCCATCCCCGGGGGCCAAGAGACCCAGTACTTC.

V gene TRBV11-1 combines with J gene TRBJ2-1, with a possible D match to TRBD1 (5 bases). Looked up from germline, CDR1 is SGHAT and CDR2 is FQDESV (reference sequence). V shed 4 bases and J shed 3 bases, with 22 bases lying between them. The CDR3 sequence is 18 residues long. The CDR3 is CASSSGKSQGIFYNEQFF. The CDR3 DNA reads as TGTGCCAGCAGCTCAGGGAAGAGTCAGGGCATATTCTACAATGAGCAGTTCTTC.

CDR3 in DNA: TGTGCCAGTACCGCAAGGCGGGGGAACACTGAAGCTTTCTTT. Its protein is CASTARRGNTEAFF. The chain joins TRBV19 to TRBJ1-1, with D uncertain. Trimming removed 7 bases from V and 1 base from J, with 13 bases in between. The CDR3 has 14 amino acids. Germline V CDR1 and CDR2: LNHDA, SQIVND (reference sequence).

The rearrangement links TRBV19 to TRBJ1-2; 7 bases are shared with TRBD1. V lost 3 bases to trimming and J lost 4 bases; unmatched junction nucleotides: 8. The CDR3 is 15 amino acids. The germline CDR1 and CDR2 sequences are LNHDA and SQIVND (reference sequence). The CDR3 region has the DNA TGTGCCAGTAGTATTCCAGGGGGACAAATCTATGGCTACACCTTC. It codes for CASSIPGGQIYGYTF.

The V and J genes are TRBV7-9 and TRBJ1-2, with a tentative D call TRBD1 (6 bases). Germline V gives CDR1 SEHNR, CDR2 FQNEAQ (reference sequence). V lost 3 bases and J 5 bases, leaving 10 bases between the germline ends. This CDR3 spans 13 amino acids. For the CDR3, the DNA is TGTGCCAGCAGCTTTCCTGGACAGTATGGCTACACCTTC. It specifies CASSFPGQYGYTF.

This chain uses TRBV2 with TRBJ2-3, with 8 nucleotides matching TRBD1. Germline CDR1 and CDR2: SNHLY and FYNNEI. V was clipped by 7 bases and J by 0 bases; unmatched bases: 6. This CDR3 region has 15 residues. This CDR3 is CASKRDRSSTDTQYF. CDR3 DNA sequence: TGTGCCAGCAAACGGGACAGGTCTAGCACAGATACGCAGTATTTT.

Note on this clone: Germline is not matched at one junction end, which may reflect a read error. This rearrangement joins TRBV29-1 to TRBJ1-5; 7 bases agree with TRBD1. Per the germline V gene, CDR1 is SQVTM and CDR2 is ANQGSEA. CDR3 length equals 16 residues. The CDR3 DNA is TGCAGCCTTGAAAGAAGGGACAGATATAGCAATCAGCCCCAGCATTTT. Its protein is CSLERRDRYSNQPQHF.

Here the CDR3 DNA reads TGTGCCAGCAGTCCTCGTCAGGTCCCCTATGGGGGCTACACCTTC. Protein: CASSPRQVPYGGYTF. The gene calls are TRBV6-5 and TRBJ1-2; D call uncertain. V was cut by 5 bases and J by 8 bases, with 21 bases left in between. The CDR3 has 15 residues. Germline V gene data show CDR1 as MNHEY and CDR2 as SVGAGI.

This clone has only a few counts. The chain is built from TRBV11-2 and TRBJ1-6; D gene uncertain. Per the germline V gene, CDR1 is SGHAT and CDR2 is FQNNGV. Between the trimmed V and J ends, which lost 3 bases and 14 bases, there was a span of 11 bases. The CDR3 contains 12 residues. CDR3 sequence reads: CASSFYENTLHF. The DNA for the CDR3 is TGTGCCAGCAGCTTTTACGAAAACACCCTCCACTTT. Supplemented by reference TRBV11-2 and TRBJ1-6, the full variable domain reads EAGVAQSPRYKIIEKRQSVAFWCNPISGHATLYWYQQILGQGPKLLIQFQNNGVVDDSQLPKDRFSAERLKGVDSTLKIQPAKLEDSAVYLCASSFYENTLHFGNGTRLTVT.